These 11 T cell receptor beta chains came from one sample sequenced in a study of blood T cell repertoires in COVID-19. Only in-frame clones appear in the TCRdb table, and some are missing; sequencing was by immunoSEQ multiplex PCR. The sample holds 150,000 to 200,000 clones; 86% are singletons and the top ten take 8% to 10%. The sequenced sample was PBMCs or T cells enriched from blood (not recorded which). The receptors originated from a woman under 40 who had recovered from COVID-19.

V and J are TRBV3-1 (or the pseudogene TRBV3-2) and TRBJ2-3, with TRBD2 matching over 10 bases. After removal of 1 base from V and 2 bases from J, the junction contained 9 bases not matched to a gene. The germline V gene encodes CDR1 LGHDT and CDR2 YNNKEL (reference sequence). CDR3 length: 18 residues. The CDR3 spells CASSQGRLAGVVTDTQYF. The CDR3 DNA reads as TGTGCCAGCAGCCAAGGCCGGCTAGCGGGAGTGGTCACAGATACGCAGTATTTT.

V gene TRBV29-1 combines with J gene TRBJ2-7; tentative D call: TRBD2 (5 bases). Trimming removed 7 bases at V and 5 bases at J, with 18 bases between. Germline lookup yields CDR1 SQVTM and CDR2 ANQGSEA. This CDR3 has 13 residues. The CDR3 sequence is CSAGGLSGNEQYF. CDR3 DNA sequence: TGCAGCGCCGGAGGTTTAAGCGGTAACGAGCAGTACTTC.

At least ten counts were recorded for this clone. The rearrangement links TRBV6-5 to TRBJ2-1; 10 nucleotides align to TRBD2. Germline V gene data show CDR1 as MNHEY and CDR2 as SVGAGI. V lost 7 bases to trimming and J lost 2 bases; unmatched junction nucleotides: 5. There are 15 residues in the CDR3. In DNA form, the CDR3 reads TGTGCCAGCAACACCGGGACTAGCGCCTACAATGAGCAGTTCTTC. It encodes CASNTGTSAYNEQFF.

The chain uses TRBV15 and TRBJ2-1; TRBD1 matches 9 bases. The CDR3 loop spans 18 amino acids. V gave up 0 bases and J gave up 4 bases; unmatched junction bases: 10. Germline CDR1 is LNHNV and CDR2 is YYDKDF (reference sequence). CDR3 coding DNA: TGTGCCACCAGCAGAGATCGTGTGGGACAGGGTTTTTACAATGAGCAGTTCTTC. Translating it yields CATSRDRVGQGFYNEQFF.

V and J are TRBV24-1 and TRBJ2-1; 10 bases line up with TRBD1. This CDR3 region has 17 residues. V lost 1 base to trimming and J lost 1 base; unmatched junction nucleotides: 3. CDR1 and CDR2 from the germline V gene are KGHDR and SFDVKD. This CDR3 is CATSDLRTGGSYNEQFF. For the CDR3, the DNA is TGTGCCACCAGTGATTTACGGACAGGGGGGTCCTACAATGAGCAGTTCTTC.

This clone was found once. This chain links TRBV5-6 with TRBJ2-7; 8 bases line up with TRBD2. This CDR3 comprises 15 residues. V shed 2 bases, J shed 5 bases, and the junction held 9 bases outside the gene matches. Looked up from germline, CDR1 is SGHDT and CDR2 is YYEEEE. The CDR3 DNA reads as TGTGCCAGCAGCTTTAATAGACTAGCGATCCACGAGCAGTACTTC. Amino acids: CASSFNRLAIHEQYF.

The rearrangement joins TRBV3-1 (or the pseudogene TRBV3-2) to TRBJ2-1, with 9 nucleotides matching TRBD2. The CDR3 contains 14 residues. V shed 2 bases, J shed 9 bases, and the junction held 5 bases outside the gene matches. Looked up from germline, CDR1 is LGHDT and CDR2 is YNNKEL (reference sequence). The CDR3 region has the DNA TGTGCCAGCAGCCAAAAGCGGGAGGTTGGTGAGCAGTTCTTC. It yields the protein CASSQKREVGEQFF.

The J gene is TRBJ2-3, the V gene TRBV13; 9 bases agree with TRBD2. J lost 7 bases, V lost 3 bases, and 5 bases had no gene match. The length of the CDR3 is 14 residues. Germline CDR1 and CDR2: PRHDT and FYEKMQ (reference sequence). CDR3 region: CASSLLLAGNTQYF. DNA of the CDR3: TGTGCCAGCAGCTTGTTACTAGCGGGCAATACGCAGTATTTT. The variable domain in full, with the rest retrieved from reference TRBV13 and TRBJ2-3, is AAGVIQSPRHLIKEKRETATLKCYPIPRHDTVYWYQQGPGQDPQFLISFYEKMQSDKGSIPDRFSAQQFSDYHSELNMSSLELGDSALYFCASSLLLAGNTQYFGPGTRLTVL.

This clone was detected once. This chain uses TRBV10-3 with TRBJ2-5; no clear D. Germline V gene lookup returns CDR1 ENHRY and CDR2 SYGVKD. With 4 bases removed from V and 4 bases from J, the gap between germline ends came to 7 bases. The CDR3 loop spans 12 amino acids. The CDR3 coding sequence is TGTGCCATCAGTGGTGGCGGAGAGACCCAGTACTTC. Translated: CAISGGGETQYF.

V gene TRBV3-1 (or the pseudogene TRBV3-2) combines with J gene TRBJ1-1, with D unresolved. The CDR3 consists of 13 residues. The ends were cut back, 1 base at V and 6 bases at J, with 9 bases in the middle. CDR1 and CDR2 (germline): LGHDT, YNNKEL (reference sequence). The CDR3 here is CASSQGIGPEAFF. CDR3 in DNA: TGTGCCAGCAGCCAAGGAATTGGCCCTGAAGCTTTCTTT.

The chain recombines TRBV29-1 with TRBJ2-2; 9 positions match TRBD2. The CDR3 consists of 14 residues. The junction had 6 bases not matched to a gene; V was cut back by 7 bases and J by 3 bases. Germline CDR1 is SQVTM and CDR2 is ANQGSEA. The CDR3 DNA sequence: TGCAGCGGTAGCGGGAGCAGGGACACCGGGGAGCTGTTTTTT. Translating it yields CSGSGSRDTGELFF.